This T cell receptor (beta chain) was recovered during a study of cytomegalovirus exposure and HLA in healthy donors. This PCR relied on a set of 60 Vbeta primers and 13 Jbeta primers. The data were produced by immunoSEQ multiplex PCR, yet TCRdb's version contains in-frame clones alone and is incomplete. The table records over 130,000 clones, roughly 88% of them present only once. The source of this sequence is a woman aged 40 to 55 in good health and CMV-seronegative. The sequenced sample consisted of PBMCs.

The CDR3 sequence: CASSGVAGWGEAFF. CDR3 DNA sequence: TGTGCCAGCAGTGGTGTGGCGGGTTGGGGTGAAGCTTTCTTT. The chain uses TRBV2 and TRBJ1-1; D remains unclear. V lost 4 bases to trimming and J lost 7 bases, with 16 bases between them. CDR3 length equals 14 residues. The germline gives CDR1 SNHLY, CDR2 FYNNEI.